This T cell receptor beta chain was retrieved from a study of technical replicates of blood from a few donors. Sequencing was performed with immunoSEQ multiplex PCR; in TCRdb, only in-frame clones are kept and a portion is missing. The repertoire holds 90,000 to 100,000 clones, with under 97% as singletons. The V gene end was trimmed by 2 bases and the J gene end by 6 bases; junction bases not matched to a gene: 7. CDR3 length: 16 residues. The germline V gene encodes CDR1 MNHEY and CDR2 SVGAGI. The receptor was isolated from a human donor in good health. The sequencing sample was made of T cells isolated from PBMCs. The rearrangement links TRBV6-5 to TRBJ1-6; TRBD1 matches 7 bases. CDR3 residues: CASSYAPGTVNSPLHF. The CDR3 DNA reads TGTGCCAGCAGTTACGCCCCCGGGACAGTTAATTCACCCCTCCACTTT.